This TCR beta chain was obtained from a study of blood T cells in healthy people across ages. Study conclusions and caveats: In older individuals, TCR beta diversity per million T cells was lower, falling roughly linearly with age. Naive and antigen-experienced cells could not be conclusively compared, given unsorted PBMCs.

The ends were cut back, 5 bases at V and 0 bases at J, with 11 bases in the middle. The CDR3 has 14 residues. Individuals who donated were healthy Caucasians from Russia aged roughly 6 to 95. Isolated per sample were at least 7 million PBMCs. About this clonotype itself: Its target is not known.

It was with a sample-barcoded 5' primer and a J-beta primer mix that a second PCR of roughly 6 to 12 cycles was run. TCRdb independently ran MiXCR on the 5' RACE reads; one entry per CDR3 protein. The sample shows fewer than 900,000 distinct CDR3 sequences, about 36% of them seen only once. This sequence joins TRBV12-3 or TRBV12-4 and TRBJ2-7; D gene ambiguous. The specimen sequenced was blood. This sequence originates from a man in his late teens or twenties in good health. This CDR3 reads CASSPLVGSYEQYF. In DNA, the CDR3 is TGTGCCAGCAGTCCCCTGGTGGGCTCCTACGAGCAGTACTTC.